This TCR beta chain comes out of a study of blood T cells in healthy people across ages. This CDR3 comprises 12 residues. Germline V CDR1 and CDR2: SQVTM, ANQGSEA. Trimming left V 5 bases short and J 7 bases short, with 12 bases between. Combining a sample-barcoded 5' primer with a J-beta primer mix, a second PCR ran for roughly 7 to 12 cycles. A template-switch adaptor that had 12 random nucleotides put a tag on each cDNA molecule. TCRdb reprocessed the 5' RACE reads with MiXCR, giving one entry per CDR3 protein. The table lists about 1 million distinct CDR3 sequences, roughly 45% of them singletons. This clonotype has just a few counts.

This receptor was identified in an older woman in good health. The specimen was blood. This chain joins TRBV29-1 and TRBJ2-1; D is perhaps TRBD2 (6 bases). CDR3 protein: CSVMWGVNEQFF. In DNA, the CDR3 is TGCAGCGTTATGTGGGGGGTGAATGAGCAGTTCTTC.